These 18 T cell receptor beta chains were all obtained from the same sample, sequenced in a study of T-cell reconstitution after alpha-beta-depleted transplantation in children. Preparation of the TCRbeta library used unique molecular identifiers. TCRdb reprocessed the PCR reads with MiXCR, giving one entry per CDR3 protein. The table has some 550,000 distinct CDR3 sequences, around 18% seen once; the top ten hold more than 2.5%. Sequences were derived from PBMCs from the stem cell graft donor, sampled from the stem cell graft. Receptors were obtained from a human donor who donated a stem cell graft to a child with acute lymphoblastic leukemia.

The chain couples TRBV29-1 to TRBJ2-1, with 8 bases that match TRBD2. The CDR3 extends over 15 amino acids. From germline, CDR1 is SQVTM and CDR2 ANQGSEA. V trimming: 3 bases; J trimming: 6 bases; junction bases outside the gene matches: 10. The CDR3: CSVEREEKVTNEQFF. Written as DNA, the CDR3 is TGCAGCGTTGAGCGGGAGGAAAAGGTTACCAATGAGCAGTTCTTC.

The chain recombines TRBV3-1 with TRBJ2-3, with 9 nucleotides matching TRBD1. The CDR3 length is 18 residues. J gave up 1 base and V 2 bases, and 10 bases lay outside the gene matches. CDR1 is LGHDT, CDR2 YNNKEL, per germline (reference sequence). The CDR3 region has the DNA TGTGCCAGCAGCCAACAGGGACAGGGTTTATATCGCACAGATACGCAGTATTTT. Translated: CASSQQGQGLYRTDTQYF.

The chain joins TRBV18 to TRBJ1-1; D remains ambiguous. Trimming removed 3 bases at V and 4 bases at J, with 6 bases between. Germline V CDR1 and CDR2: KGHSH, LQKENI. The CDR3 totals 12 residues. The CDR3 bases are TGTGCCAGCTCACCTCAGATCACTGAAGCTTTCTTT. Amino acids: CASSPQITEAFF.

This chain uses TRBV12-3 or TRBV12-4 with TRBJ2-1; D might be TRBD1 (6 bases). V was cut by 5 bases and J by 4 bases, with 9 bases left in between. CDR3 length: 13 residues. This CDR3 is CASSPDRYNEQFF. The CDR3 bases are TGTGCCAGCAGTCCAGACAGGTACAATGAGCAGTTCTTC.

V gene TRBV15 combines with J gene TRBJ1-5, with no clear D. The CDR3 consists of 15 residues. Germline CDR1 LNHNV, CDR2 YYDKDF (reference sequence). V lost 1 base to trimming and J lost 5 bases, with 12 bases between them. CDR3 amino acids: CATSRVLEAYQPQHF. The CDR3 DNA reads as TGTGCCACCAGCAGAGTATTAGAGGCTTATCAGCCCCAGCATTTT. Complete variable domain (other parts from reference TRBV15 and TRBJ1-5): DAMVIQNPRYQVTQFGKPVTLSCSQTLNHNVMYWYQQKSSQAPKLLFHYYDKDFNNEADTPDNFQSRRPNTSFCFLDIRSPGLGDTAMYLCATSRVLEAYQPQHFGDGTRLSIL.

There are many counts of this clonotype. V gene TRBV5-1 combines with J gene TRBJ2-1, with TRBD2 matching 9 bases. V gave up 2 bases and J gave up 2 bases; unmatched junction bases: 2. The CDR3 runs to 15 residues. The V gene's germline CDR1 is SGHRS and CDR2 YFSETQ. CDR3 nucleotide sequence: TGCGCCAGCAGCTTAACTAGCGGGCCCTACAATGAGCAGTTCTTC. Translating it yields CASSLTSGPYNEQFF.

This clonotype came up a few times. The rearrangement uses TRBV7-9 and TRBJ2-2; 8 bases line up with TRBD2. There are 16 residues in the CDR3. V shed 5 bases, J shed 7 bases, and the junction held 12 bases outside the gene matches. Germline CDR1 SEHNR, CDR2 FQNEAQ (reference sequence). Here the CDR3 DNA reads TGTGCCAGCAGCGTCTTAGCGGGAAGAGCGGGCGGGGAGCTGTTTTTT. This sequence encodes CASSVLAGRAGGELFF.

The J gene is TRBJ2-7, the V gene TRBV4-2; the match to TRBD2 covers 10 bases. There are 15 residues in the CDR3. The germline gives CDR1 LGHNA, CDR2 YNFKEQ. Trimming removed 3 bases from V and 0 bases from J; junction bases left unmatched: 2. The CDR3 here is CASSHSGRVSYEQYF. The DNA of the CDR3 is TGTGCCAGCAGCCACAGCGGGAGGGTCTCCTACGAGCAGTACTTC.

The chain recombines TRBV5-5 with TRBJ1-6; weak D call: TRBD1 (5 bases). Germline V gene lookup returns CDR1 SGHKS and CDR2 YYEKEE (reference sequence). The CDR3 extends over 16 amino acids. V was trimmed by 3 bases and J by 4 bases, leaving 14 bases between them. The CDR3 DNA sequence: TGTGCCAGCAGCTGGGGGGACCGTGGTTATAATTCACCCCTCCACTTT. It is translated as CASSWGDRGYNSPLHF.

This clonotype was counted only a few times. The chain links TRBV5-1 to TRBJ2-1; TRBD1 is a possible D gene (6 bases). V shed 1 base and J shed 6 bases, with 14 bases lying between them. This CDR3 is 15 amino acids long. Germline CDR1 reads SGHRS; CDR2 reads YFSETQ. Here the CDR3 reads CASSLKQGKPNEQFF. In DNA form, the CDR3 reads TGCGCCAGCAGCTTGAAACAGGGTAAACCCAATGAGCAGTTCTTC. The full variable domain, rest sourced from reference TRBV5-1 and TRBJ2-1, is KAGVTQTPRYLIKTRGQQVTLSCSPISGHRSVSWYQQTPGQGLQFLFEYFSETQRNKGNFPGRFSGRQFSNSRSEMNVSTLELGDSALYLCASSLKQGKPNEQFFGPGTRLTVL.

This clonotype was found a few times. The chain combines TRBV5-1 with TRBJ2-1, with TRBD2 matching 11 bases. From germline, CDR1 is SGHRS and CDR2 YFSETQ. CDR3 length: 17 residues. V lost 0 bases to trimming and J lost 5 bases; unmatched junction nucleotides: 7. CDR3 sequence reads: CASSLAILAGGNNEQFF. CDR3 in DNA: TGCGCCAGCAGCTTGGCAATCCTAGCGGGGGGAAACAATGAGCAGTTCTTC.

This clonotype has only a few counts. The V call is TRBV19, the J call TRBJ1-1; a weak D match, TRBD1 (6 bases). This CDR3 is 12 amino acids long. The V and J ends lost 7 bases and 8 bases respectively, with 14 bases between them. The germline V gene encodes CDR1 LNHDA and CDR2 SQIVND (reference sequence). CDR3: CASNEGVIEAFF. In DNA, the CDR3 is TGTGCCAGTAACGAGGGGGTTATCGAAGCTTTCTTT.

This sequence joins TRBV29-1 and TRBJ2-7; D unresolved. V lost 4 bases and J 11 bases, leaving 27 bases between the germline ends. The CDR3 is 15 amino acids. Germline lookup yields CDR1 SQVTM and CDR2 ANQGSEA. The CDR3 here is CSVALGPHEYAQEYF. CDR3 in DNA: TGCAGCGTTGCTCTCGGGCCTCATGAATATGCTCAGGAGTACTTC.

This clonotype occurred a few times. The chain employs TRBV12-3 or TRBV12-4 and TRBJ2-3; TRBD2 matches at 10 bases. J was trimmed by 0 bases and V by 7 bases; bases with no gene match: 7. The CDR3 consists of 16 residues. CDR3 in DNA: TGTGCCAGCACCGATAGCGGGGGGATTAGCACAGATACGCAGTATTTT. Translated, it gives CASTDSGGISTDTQYF.

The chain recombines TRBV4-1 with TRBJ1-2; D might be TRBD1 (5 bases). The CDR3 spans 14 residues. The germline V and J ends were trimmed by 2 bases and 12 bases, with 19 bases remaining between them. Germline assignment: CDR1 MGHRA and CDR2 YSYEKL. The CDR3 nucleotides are TGCGCCAGCAGCCAATTCGTGACAGAGGTGGGCGACACCTTC. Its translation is CASSQFVTEVGDTF.

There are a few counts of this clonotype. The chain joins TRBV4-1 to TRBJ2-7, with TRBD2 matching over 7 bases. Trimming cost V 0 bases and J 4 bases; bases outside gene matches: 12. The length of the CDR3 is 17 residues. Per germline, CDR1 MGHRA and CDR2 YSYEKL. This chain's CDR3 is CASSQDIEGGPWYEQYF. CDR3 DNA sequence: TGCGCCAGCAGCCAAGATATTGAGGGAGGGCCTTGGTACGAGCAGTACTTC.

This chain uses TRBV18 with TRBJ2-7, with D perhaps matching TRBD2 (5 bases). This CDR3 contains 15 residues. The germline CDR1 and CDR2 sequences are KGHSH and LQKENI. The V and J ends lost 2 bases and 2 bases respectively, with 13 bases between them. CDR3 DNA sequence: TGTGCCAGCTCACCAGCCAGCGGAGGTACCTACGAGCAGTACTTC. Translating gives CASSPASGGTYEQYF.

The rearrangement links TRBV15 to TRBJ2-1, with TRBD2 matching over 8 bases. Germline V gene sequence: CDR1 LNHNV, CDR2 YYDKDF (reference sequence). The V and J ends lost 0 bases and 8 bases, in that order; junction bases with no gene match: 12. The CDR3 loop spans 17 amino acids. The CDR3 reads CATSRDRLAGGGYEQFF. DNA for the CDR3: TGTGCCACCAGCAGAGATAGGTTGGCGGGAGGAGGATATGAGCAGTTCTTC.